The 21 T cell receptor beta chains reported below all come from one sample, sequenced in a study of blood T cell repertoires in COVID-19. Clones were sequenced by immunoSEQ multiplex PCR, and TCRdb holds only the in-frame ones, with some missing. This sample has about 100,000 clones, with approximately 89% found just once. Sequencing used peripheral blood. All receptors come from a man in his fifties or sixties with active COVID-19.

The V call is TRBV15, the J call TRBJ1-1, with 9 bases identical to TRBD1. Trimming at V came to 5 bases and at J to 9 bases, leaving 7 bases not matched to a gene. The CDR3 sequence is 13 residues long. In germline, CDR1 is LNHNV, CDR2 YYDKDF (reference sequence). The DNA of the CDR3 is TGTGCCACCAGCGCCCGGGACAGGGAAAAAGCTTTCTTT. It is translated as CATSARDREKAFF. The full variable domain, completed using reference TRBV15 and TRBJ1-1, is DAMVIQNPRYQVTQFGKPVTLSCSQTLNHNVMYWYQQKSSQAPKLLFHYYDKDFNNEADTPDNFQSRRPNTSFCFLDIRSPGLGDTAMYLCATSARDREKAFFGQGTRLTVV.

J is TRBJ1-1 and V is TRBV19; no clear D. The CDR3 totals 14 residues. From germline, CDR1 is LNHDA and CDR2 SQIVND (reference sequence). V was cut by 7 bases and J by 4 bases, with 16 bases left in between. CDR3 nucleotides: TGTGCCAGTATTCGAAGGGAGGCAGGCACTGAAGCTTTCTTT. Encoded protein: CASIRREAGTEAFF. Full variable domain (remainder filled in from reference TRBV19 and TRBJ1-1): DGGITQSPKYLFRKEGQNVTLSCEQNLNHDAMYWYRQDPGQGLRLIYYSQIVNDFQKGDIAEGYSVSREKKESFPLTVTSAQKNPTAFYLCASIRREAGTEAFFGQGTRLTVV.

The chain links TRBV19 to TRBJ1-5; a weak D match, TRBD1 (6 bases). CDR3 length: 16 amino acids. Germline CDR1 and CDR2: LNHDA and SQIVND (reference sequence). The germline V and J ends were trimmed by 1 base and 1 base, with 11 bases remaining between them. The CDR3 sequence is CASSIVHRVSNQPQHF. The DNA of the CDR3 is TGTGCCAGTAGTATAGTCCACAGGGTAAGCAATCAGCCCCAGCATTTT.

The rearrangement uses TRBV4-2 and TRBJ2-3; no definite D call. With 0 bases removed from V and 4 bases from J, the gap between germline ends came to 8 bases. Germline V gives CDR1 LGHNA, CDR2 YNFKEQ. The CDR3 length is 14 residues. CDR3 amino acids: CASSQEWSADTQYF. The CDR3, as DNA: TGTGCCAGCAGCCAAGAATGGAGCGCAGATACGCAGTATTTT.

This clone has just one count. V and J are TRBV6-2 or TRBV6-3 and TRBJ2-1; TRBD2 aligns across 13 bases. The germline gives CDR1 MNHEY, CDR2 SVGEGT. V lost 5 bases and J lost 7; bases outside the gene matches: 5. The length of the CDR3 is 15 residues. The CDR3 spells CASSTVGLAGNEQFF. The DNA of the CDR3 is TGTGCCAGCAGTACAGTGGGACTAGCGGGGAATGAGCAGTTCTTC.

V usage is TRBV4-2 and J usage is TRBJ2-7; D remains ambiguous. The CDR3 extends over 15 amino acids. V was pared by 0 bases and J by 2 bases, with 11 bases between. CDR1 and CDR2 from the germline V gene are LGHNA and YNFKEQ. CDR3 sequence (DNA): TGTGCCAGCAGCCAAGATCGCCAGATTACCTACGAGCAGTACTTC. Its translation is CASSQDRQITYEQYF.

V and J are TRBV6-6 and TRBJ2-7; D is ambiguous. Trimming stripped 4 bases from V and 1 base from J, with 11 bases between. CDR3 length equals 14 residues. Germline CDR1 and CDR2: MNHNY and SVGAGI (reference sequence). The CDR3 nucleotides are TGTGCCAGCAGTTTGGCACCGCCTTCCTACGAGCAGTACGTC. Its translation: CASSLAPPSYEQYV.

This chain's CDR3 is CASMLGAGTEAFF. In nucleotides, the CDR3 is TGTGCCAGCATGCTGGGGGCCGGCACTGAAGCTTTCTTT. V usage is TRBV6-5 and J usage is TRBJ1-1; D might be TRBD1 (6 bases). Trimming left V 7 bases short and J 4 bases short, with 13 bases between. Germline V lookup: CDR1 MNHEY, CDR2 SVGAGI. This CDR3 comprises 13 residues.

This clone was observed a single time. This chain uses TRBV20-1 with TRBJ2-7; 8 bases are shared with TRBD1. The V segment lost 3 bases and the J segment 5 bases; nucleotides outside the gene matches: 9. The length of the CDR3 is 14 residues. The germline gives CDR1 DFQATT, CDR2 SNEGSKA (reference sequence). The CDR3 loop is CSASRTGGRNEQYF. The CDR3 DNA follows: TGCAGTGCTAGTCGTACAGGGGGTAGAAACGAGCAGTACTTC.

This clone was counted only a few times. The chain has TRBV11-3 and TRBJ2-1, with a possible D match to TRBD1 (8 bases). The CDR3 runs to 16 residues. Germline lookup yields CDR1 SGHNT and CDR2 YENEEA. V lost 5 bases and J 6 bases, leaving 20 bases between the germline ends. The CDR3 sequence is CASSLQGGGSFNEQFF. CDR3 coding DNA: TGTGCCAGCAGCCTACAGGGGGGAGGGAGTTTCAATGAGCAGTTCTTC. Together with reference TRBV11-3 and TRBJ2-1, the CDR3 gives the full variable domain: EAGVVQSPRYKIIEKKQPVAFWCNPISGHNTLYWYLQNLGQGPELLIRYENEEAVDDSQLPKDRFSAERLKGVDSTLKIQPAELGDSAVYLCASSLQGGGSFNEQFFGPGTRLTVL.

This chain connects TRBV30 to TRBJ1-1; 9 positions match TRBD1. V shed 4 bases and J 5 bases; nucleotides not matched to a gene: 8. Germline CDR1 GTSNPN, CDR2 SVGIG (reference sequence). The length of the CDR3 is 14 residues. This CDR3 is CAWNRGRLETEAFF. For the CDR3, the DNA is TGTGCCTGGAACAGGGGGCGATTAGAAACTGAAGCTTTCTTT.

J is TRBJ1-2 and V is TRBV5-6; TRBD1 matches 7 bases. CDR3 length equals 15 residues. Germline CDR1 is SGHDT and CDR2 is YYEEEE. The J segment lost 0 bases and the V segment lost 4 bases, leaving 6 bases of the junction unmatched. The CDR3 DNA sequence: TGTGCCAGCAGCCGAGGGACAGCCGCTAACTATGGCTACACCTTC. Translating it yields CASSRGTAANYGYTF.

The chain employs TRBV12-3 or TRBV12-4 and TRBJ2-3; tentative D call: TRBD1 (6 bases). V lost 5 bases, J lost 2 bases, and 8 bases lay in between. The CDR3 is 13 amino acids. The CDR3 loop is CASSRTATDTQYF. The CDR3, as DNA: TGTGCCAGCAGTAGGACAGCCACAGATACGCAGTATTTT.

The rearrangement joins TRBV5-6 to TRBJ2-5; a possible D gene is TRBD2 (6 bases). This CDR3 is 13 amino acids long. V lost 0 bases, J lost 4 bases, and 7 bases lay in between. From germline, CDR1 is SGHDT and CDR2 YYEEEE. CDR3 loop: CASSLASAETQYF. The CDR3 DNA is TGTGCCAGCAGCTTGGCTAGCGCAGAGACCCAGTACTTC.

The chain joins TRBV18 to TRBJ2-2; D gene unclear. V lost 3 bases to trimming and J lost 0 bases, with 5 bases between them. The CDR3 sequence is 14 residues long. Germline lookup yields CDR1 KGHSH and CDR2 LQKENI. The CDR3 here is CASSPDSNTGELFF. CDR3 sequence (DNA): TGTGCCAGCTCACCTGACTCGAACACCGGGGAGCTGTTTTTT.

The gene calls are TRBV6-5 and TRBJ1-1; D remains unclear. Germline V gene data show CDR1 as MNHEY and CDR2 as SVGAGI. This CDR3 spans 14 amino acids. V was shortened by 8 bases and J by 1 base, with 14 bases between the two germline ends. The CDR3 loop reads CASSLLRENTEAFF. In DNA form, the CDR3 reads TGTGCCAGCTCGCTCCTACGGGAGAACACTGAAGCTTTCTTT.

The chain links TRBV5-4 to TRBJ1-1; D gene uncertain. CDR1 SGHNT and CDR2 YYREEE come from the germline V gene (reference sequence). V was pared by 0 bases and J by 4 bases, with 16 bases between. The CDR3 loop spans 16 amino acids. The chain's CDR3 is CASSLAPGRLGTEAFF. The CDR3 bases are TGTGCCAGCAGCTTGGCCCCGGGGAGGTTAGGCACTGAAGCTTTCTTT.

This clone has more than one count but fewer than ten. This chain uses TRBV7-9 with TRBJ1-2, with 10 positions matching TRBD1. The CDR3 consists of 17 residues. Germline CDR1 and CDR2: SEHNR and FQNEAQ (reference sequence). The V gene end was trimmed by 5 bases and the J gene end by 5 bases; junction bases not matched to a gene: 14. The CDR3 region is CASSPGQGSLGLYGYTF. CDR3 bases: TGTGCCAGCAGCCCGGGACAGGGGTCCTTGGGCCTTTATGGCTACACCTTC. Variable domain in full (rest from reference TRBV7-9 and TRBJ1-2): DTGVSQNPRHKITKRGQNVTFRCDPISEHNRLYWYRQTLGQGPEFLTYFQNEAQLEKSRLLSDRFSAERPKGSFSTLEIQRTEQGDSAMYLCASSPGQGSLGLYGYTFGSGTRLTVV.

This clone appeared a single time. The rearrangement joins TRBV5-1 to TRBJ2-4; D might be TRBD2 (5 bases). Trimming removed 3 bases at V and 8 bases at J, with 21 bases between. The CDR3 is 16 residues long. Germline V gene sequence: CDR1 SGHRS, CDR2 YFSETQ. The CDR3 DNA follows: TGCGCCAGCAGCTCGGGAAGAGCCCTAAACGGGGACATTCAGTACTTC. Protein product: CASSSGRALNGDIQYF.

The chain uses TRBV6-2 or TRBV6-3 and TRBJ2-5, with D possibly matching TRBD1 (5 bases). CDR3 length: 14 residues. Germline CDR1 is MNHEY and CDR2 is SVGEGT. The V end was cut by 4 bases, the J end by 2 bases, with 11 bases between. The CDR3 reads CASSFWRQQETQYF. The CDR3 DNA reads TGTGCCAGCAGTTTTTGGAGACAGCAAGAGACCCAGTACTTC.

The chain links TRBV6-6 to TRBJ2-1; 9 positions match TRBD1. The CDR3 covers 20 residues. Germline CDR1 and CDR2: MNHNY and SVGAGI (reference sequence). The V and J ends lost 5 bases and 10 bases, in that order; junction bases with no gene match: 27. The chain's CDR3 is CASSPPGQGISAGRAGEQFF. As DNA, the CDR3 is TGTGCCAGCAGTCCACCGGGACAGGGTATTTCAGCGGGAAGGGCCGGGGAGCAGTTCTTC.